This T cell receptor (beta chain) comes out of a study of graft-versus-host responses after intestinal transplantation. Study results and caveats: Allograft clonal ratios (graft-versus-host to host-versus-graft) were high in patients who had graft-donor T cell macrochimerism.

The table lists this clone with a few counts. What it recognizes is unknown. Processed graft tissue released its intraepithelial and lamina propria lymphocytes. TCRdb's copy holds only in-frame clones and misses some; the assay was immunoSEQ multiplex PCR. The sample carries approximately 15,000 clones, less than 80% recorded once. The CDR3 covers 12 residues. V lost 4 bases and J 3 bases, leaving 4 bases between the germline ends. Germline lookup yields CDR1 SGDLS and CDR2 YYNGEE. This clonotype originated in a human patient who received an intestinal transplant, so some T cells may come from the graft donor. V usage is TRBV9 and J usage is TRBJ2-2, with no clear D. The sample in question was ileum tissue, obtained around 94 weeks after intestinal transplantation. CDR3 sequence: CASSSYTGELFF. The CDR3 DNA reads as TGTGCCAGCAGCTCCTACACCGGGGAGCTGTTTTTT.